This TCR beta chain was retrieved from a study of blood T cell repertoires in COVID-19. This clone was seen a single time. V gave up 4 bases and J gave up 5 bases, with 10 bases separating them. The CDR3 has 13 amino acids. The V gene's germline CDR1 is SGHDT and CDR2 YYEEEE. How the authors handled the data: Estimates of nucleated cell counts were drawn from the amplification of reference gene primers. The assay was immunoSEQ multiplex PCR, and TCRdb's table has in-frame clones only and misses some. The D gene and trimming were derived from the DNA, and the V and J assignments and clone size from that table. The sample holds around 30,000 clones, about 88% seen once.

The sequencing sample was made of peripheral blood. The receptor was derived from a human donor with active COVID-19. The donor label of this sample is uncertain. The chain joins TRBV5-6 to TRBJ1-5; D possibly corresponds to TRBD1 (5 bases). DNA for the CDR3: TGTGCCAGCAGCGCGGGGCGGGATCAGCCCCAGCATTTT. Translated, it gives CASSAGRDQPQHF.